This entry describes one T cell receptor (beta chain). The table lists this clonotype with many counts. Its antigen is unknown. Qualities for individual bases were not recorded, and no much larger clone is one base off. The protocol used for the library was PCR. TCRdb names Illumina MiSeq as the instrument used. TCRdb reran the public reads through fastp at Q25 and MiXCR, keeping productive beta chains. Entries that share a CDR3 protein sequence are merged under the most common genes and DNA. The sample table shows 15,000 or so distinct CDR3 sequences, and 32% are seen once. The ten biggest clones cover 1.5% to 2% of the sample. In the germline V gene (reference sequence), CDR1 corresponds to DFQATT and CDR2 to SNEGSKA. The CDR3 runs 14 amino acids, cysteine and phenylalanine included. Here the CDR3 DNA is all that survives: 42 bases in frame from base 1. Unmatched junction bases come to 10, with V trimmed by 6 bases and J by 6 bases.

This entry is derived from a study of regulatory and conventional T cells in breast cancer (dated by TCRdb to the mid-2010s). Material for sequencing was conventional T cells from blood. The chain is assembled from TRBV20-1 and TRBJ2-7, and 11 bases in between align with TRBD1. This TCR came from a female donor in good health. The sequence in DNA is TGCAGTGCCCATTTGGACAGGGGGCTTTTCGAGCAGTACTTC. This gives the protein CSAHLDRGLFEQYF.